This T cell receptor (beta chain) was identified in a study of OX40 agonist ivuxolimab in advanced cancers. Regarding the study as a whole: Fewer expanded clones were found on average in CD4+ than in CD8+ T cells. No antigen was identified for the clonally expanded peripheral T cells.

Repertoires were generated with immunoSEQ multiplex PCR, while TCRdb's copy carries only in-frame clones and drops some. The data show about 14,000 clones, about 81% seen once. About this clone itself: Its antigen is still unknown.

From germline, CDR1 is MGHRA and CDR2 YSYEKL. The CDR3 runs to 16 residues. Trimming took off 0 bases at V and 0 bases at J, with 12 bases between the two ends. This sequence originates from an adult with an advanced solid tumor such as melanoma, head and neck, liver or kidney cancer. The V call is TRBV4-1, the J call TRBJ2-7; no clear D gene. Specimen: CD4+ or CD8+ T cells sorted from blood, collected in a trial of the OX40 agonist ivuxolimab. The CDR3 protein is CASSQEDGVPSYEQYF. The CDR3 nucleotides read TGCGCCAGCAGCCAAGAGGACGGCGTCCCCTCCTACGAGCAGTACTTC.